These T cell receptor beta chains were read from a single sample in a study of shared clonotypes between healthy human individuals. Libraries were prepared by immunoSEQ multiplex PCR; TCRdb keeps only in-frame clonotypes and omits some of them. The table includes more than 1 million clones, roughly 74% detected once. Material for sequencing was memory CD4+ T cells from PBMCs. These receptors were obtained from a man between 18 and 35 years old in good health. Some clones in this sample may be carry-over from other donors' samples. Each CDR3 is given with its conserved first and last residue.

V gene	J gene	CDR3 protein
TRBV2	TRBJ1-2	CASSWANYGYTF
TRBV5-1	TRBJ2-2	CASSLAGTALPGELFF
TRBV6-5	TRBJ2-1	CASKGSVGPYNEQFF
TRBV5-1	TRBJ1-1	CASSRGQSNTEAFF
TRBV14	TRBJ2-5	CASSQDHTTQYF
TRBV7-2	TRBJ2-3	CASSLESTDTQYF
TRBV28	TRBJ1-3	CASSLRRGTGRTPRNTIYF
TRBV4-1	TRBJ2-3	CASSHPVTDTQYF
TRBV20-1	TRBJ2-7	CSAPPGHEQYF
TRBV18	TRBJ2-5	CASSQSRSETQYF
TRBV29-1	TRBJ2-1	CSVEGRGGRLDEQFF
TRBV2	TRBJ1-2	CASSEGQVGSHGYTF
TRBV4-2	TRBJ2-7	CASSQELDPGTSAYEQYF
TRBV11-3	TRBJ2-3	CASSLAPNSGTQYF
TRBV7-7	TRBJ1-1	CASSLNMDTEAFF
TRBV28	TRBJ2-3	CASSGDSGRAGSDTQYF